A single sample gave rise to the 26 T cell receptor beta chains below, sequenced in a study of T-cell reconstitution after alpha-beta-depleted transplantation in children. Library preparation (for TCRbeta) was performed with unique molecular identifiers. TCRdb re-called the PCR reads through MiXCR, storing one row per CDR3 protein. Of almost 500,000 distinct CDR3 sequences in the sample, over 9.5% were seen once. The specimen was PBMCs, collected before TCRalphabeta/CD19-depleted stem cell transplant. All receptors derive from a child aged 2-15 years with inherited bone marrow failure, due to receive a stem cell transplant.

This clonotype was found many times. The chain is built from TRBV4-3 and TRBJ2-1; D call uncertain. V lost 5 bases and J lost 5, with 7 bases in between. Germline values: CDR1 LGHNA, CDR2 YSLEER. CDR3 length: 12 amino acids. CDR3 protein: CASSSEHNEQFF. CDR3 sequence (DNA): TGCGCCAGCAGCTCCGAACACAATGAGCAGTTCTTC.

This chain links TRBV4-2 with TRBJ2-7, with 7 bases aligning to TRBD2. The CDR3 spans 16 residues. From germline, CDR1 is LGHNA and CDR2 YNFKEQ. Trimming took 4 bases from V and 2 from J; bases not matched to a gene: 11. The CDR3 is CASSPSPLAGAYEQYF. The CDR3 DNA reads as TGTGCCAGCAGCCCTTCTCCTCTTGCGGGGGCCTACGAGCAGTACTTC.

This clonotype showed up many times. V gene TRBV10-1 combines with J gene TRBJ2-5, with D possibly matching TRBD1 (5 bases). Trimming stripped 8 bases from V and 9 bases from J, with 22 bases between. This CDR3 comprises 14 residues. Germline CDR1 reads WNHNN; CDR2 reads SYGVQD (reference sequence). As DNA, the CDR3 is TGCGCCAGCGGAGCGACGAAGGGTGGGGCGGCCCAGTACTTC. Amino acid sequence: CASGATKGGAAQYF.

In its sample, this clonotype was seen many times. This chain uses TRBV12-3 or TRBV12-4 with TRBJ2-5; D unclear. The V and J ends lost 2 bases and 2 bases respectively, with 6 bases between them. The CDR3 is 13 residues long. CDR3 residues: CASSLRFQETQYF. CDR3 sequence (DNA): TGTGCCAGCAGTTTACGTTTTCAAGAGACCCAGTACTTC.

The chain carries TRBV5-6 and TRBJ2-1; unclear D gene. Germline V gives CDR1 SGHDT, CDR2 YYEEEE. The CDR3 contains 15 residues. With 1 base removed from V and 2 bases from J, the gap between germline ends came to 10 bases. CDR3 coding DNA: TGTGCCAGCAGCTTGACCCACGCGGCCTACAATGAGCAGTTCTTC. This sequence encodes CASSLTHAAYNEQFF.

This clonotype was detected many times. The chain uses TRBV3-1 and TRBJ2-1, with 10 bases identical to TRBD2. Germline CDR1 and CDR2: LGHDT and YNNKEL (reference sequence). This CDR3 has 14 amino acids. The V gene end was trimmed by 3 bases and the J gene end by 4 bases; junction bases not matched to a gene: 0. Here the CDR3 reads CASSHSGRYNEQFF. As DNA, the CDR3 is TGTGCCAGCAGCCATAGCGGGAGGTACAATGAGCAGTTCTTC.

The V gene is TRBV27, the J gene TRBJ2-7; 9 positions match TRBD2. J lost 2 bases, V lost 3 bases, and 5 bases had no gene match. The CDR3 is 15 amino acids. Germline V lookup: CDR1 MNHEY, CDR2 SMNVEV (reference sequence). For the CDR3, the DNA is TGTGCCAGCAGTTTCGCGACTAGCGGACCCTACGAGCAGTACTTC. Translating it yields CASSFATSGPYEQYF.

There are many counts of this clonotype. The CDR3 nucleotides are TGCAGTGCCTGGACAGGCCTCCGCTCCTACGAGCAGTACTTC. Protein sequence: CSAWTGLRSYEQYF. This chain uses TRBV20-1 with TRBJ2-7; 7 bases agree with TRBD1. Germline V gives CDR1 DFQATT, CDR2 SNEGSKA (reference sequence). V shed 6 bases, J shed 0 bases, and the junction held 8 bases outside the gene matches. The CDR3 covers 14 residues.

This clonotype was seen many times. The chain has TRBV6-1 and TRBJ1-5, with 8 bases aligning to TRBD1. Trimming cost V 8 bases and J 5 bases; bases outside gene matches: 8. The CDR3 runs 14 residues. The germline gives CDR1 MNHNS, CDR2 SASEGT. The CDR3: CASRGRGRDQPQHF. The DNA for the CDR3 is TGTGCCAGCCGAGGCAGGGGGCGGGATCAGCCCCAGCATTTT.

In its sample, this clonotype was seen many times. V gene TRBV7-2 combines with J gene TRBJ2-1; no clear D. Between the trimmed V and J ends, which lost 6 bases and 0 bases, there was a span of 6 bases. The CDR3 has 13 residues. The germline CDR1 and CDR2 sequences are SGHTA and FQGNSA. The CDR3 is CASSLRSYNEQFF. The CDR3 DNA reads TGTGCCAGCAGTTTGCGCTCCTACAATGAGCAGTTCTTC.

The rearrangement links TRBV7-9 to TRBJ1-2, with unresolved D. This CDR3 contains 15 residues. Trimming removed 1 base at V and 2 bases at J, with 11 bases between. The germline gives CDR1 SEHNR, CDR2 FQNEAQ (reference sequence). DNA of the CDR3: TGTGCCAGCAGCTTAGTAACAGCTTCCAACTATGGCTACACCTTC. It specifies CASSLVTASNYGYTF.

This clonotype was counted many times. This chain links TRBV14 with TRBJ1-5, with D uncertain. The CDR3 runs 14 residues. Germline V gives CDR1 SGHDN, CDR2 FVKESK. V was clipped by 0 bases and J by 5 bases, with 8 bases between them. The CDR3: CASSQDFVHQPQHF. The CDR3 bases are TGTGCCAGCAGCCAAGATTTCGTACATCAGCCCCAGCATTTT.

This clonotype was detected a few times. The chain recombines TRBV5-6 with TRBJ2-1, with 10 positions matching TRBD2. The trim removed 4 bases at V and 4 bases at J, leaving 11 bases unmatched. The CDR3 is made up of 17 amino acids. The germline V gene encodes CDR1 SGHDT and CDR2 YYEEEE. The CDR3 coding sequence is TGTGCCAGCAGCCCGAGGAGTTGGACTAGCGGATACAATGAGCAGTTCTTC. It is translated as CASSPRSWTSGYNEQFF.

This clonotype was seen many times. The chain employs TRBV25-1 and TRBJ2-1; D is uncertain. The V and J ends lost 1 base and 11 bases respectively, with 12 bases between them. This CDR3 contains 13 residues. In germline, CDR1 is MGHDK, CDR2 SYGVNS. CDR3 protein: CASSESPGLQQFF. In DNA, the CDR3 is TGTGCCAGCAGTGAATCTCCTGGGCTACAGCAGTTCTTC.

In its sample, this clonotype was seen a few times. The rearrangement joins TRBV15 to TRBJ1-3, with 10 bases fitting TRBD1. Germline lookup yields CDR1 LNHNV and CDR2 YYDKDF (reference sequence). With 0 bases clipped from V and 7 bases from J, the junction kept 6 bases outside the gene matches. This CDR3 region has 16 residues. Written as DNA, the CDR3 is TGTGCCACCAGCAGAGATCCACCGGGACAGGGGAACACCATATATTTT. Protein sequence: CATSRDPPGQGNTIYF.

Remarks on this clonotype: With a much larger clone just one base away, this may be a read error. The V call is TRBV4-3, the J call TRBJ2-7; 7 bases match TRBD2. The V gene's germline CDR1 is LGHNA and CDR2 YSLEER. Trimming cost V 0 bases and J 3 bases; bases outside gene matches: 14. The CDR3 loop spans 18 amino acids. The CDR3 region has the DNA TGCGCCAGCAGCCAAGATGGGGGGGGTAGGGGCATTTACTACGAGCAGTACTTC. Translating it yields CASSQDGGGRGIYYEQYF.

This clonotype was detected only a few times. The rearrangement uses TRBV4-3 and TRBJ2-1, with 9 bases that match TRBD2. The V segment lost 5 bases and the J segment 4 bases; nucleotides outside the gene matches: 9. The CDR3 sequence is 16 residues long. Per the germline V gene, CDR1 is LGHNA and CDR2 is YSLEER. The CDR3 DNA reads as TGCGCCAGCAGCGGGTTAGCGGGAGCCGTATACAATGAGCAGTTCTTC. Translation: CASSGLAGAVYNEQFF.

This clonotype came up many times. The chain is built from TRBV29-1 and TRBJ2-1, with D possibly called TRBD1 or TRBD2 (6 bases each). CDR1 is SQVTM and CDR2 is ANQGSEA in the germline V gene. V was clipped by 7 bases and J by 1 base, with 17 bases between them. This CDR3 is built from 15 residues. The chain's CDR3 is CSAYSGGHSYNEQFF. As DNA, the CDR3 is TGCAGCGCTTACTCTGGGGGGCATTCCTACAATGAGCAGTTCTTC.

Comment on this clonotype: A much bigger clone sits one base away, suggesting this may be a read error. The rearrangement joins TRBV3-1 to TRBJ1-2; no clear D gene. Germline loops: CDR1 LGHDT, CDR2 YNNKEL (reference sequence). This CDR3 is built from 14 residues. This chain's CDR3 is CASSPRGLFYRYTF. The CDR3 nucleotides are TGTGCCAGCAGCCCACGAGGGCTTTTCTATCGCTACACCTTC.

There are a few counts of this clonotype. The chain uses TRBV27 and TRBJ1-2, with a weak D call TRBD1 (5 bases). V lost 4 bases and J lost 4, with 7 bases in between. This CDR3 spans 12 amino acids. The V gene's germline CDR1 is MNHEY and CDR2 SMNVEV (reference sequence). Here the CDR3 reads CASSSGSYGYTF. For the CDR3, the DNA is TGTGCCAGCAGTTCAGGGAGCTATGGCTACACCTTC.

This clonotype has ten or more counts. The V gene is TRBV20-1, the J gene TRBJ2-4; TRBD2 is a possible D gene (6 bases). Germline V gene lookup returns CDR1 DFQATT and CDR2 SNEGSKA (reference sequence). Trimming removed 6 bases from V and 0 bases from J, with 21 bases in between. The CDR3 contains 17 residues. CDR3 sequence (DNA): TGCAGTGCGATCCCCCAGCGGGTCAAGGTAGCCAAAAACATTCAGTACTTC. This sequence encodes CSAIPQRVKVAKNIQYF.

This clonotype was detected ten times or more. This chain links TRBV4-3 with TRBJ1-1; D unclear. Trimming removed 3 bases from V and 0 bases from J, with 11 bases in between. CDR1 and CDR2 from the germline V gene are LGHNA and YSLEER. The length of the CDR3 is 15 residues. Written as DNA, the CDR3 is TGCGCCAGCAGCCACGCTACTAGGTTGAACACTGAAGCTTTCTTT. Its protein is CASSHATRLNTEAFF.

This clonotype was detected ten times or more. This chain joins TRBV5-1 and TRBJ2-1; TRBD2 matches at 7 bases. Germline trimming cut 3 bases from V and 8 bases from J; bases unmatched to any gene: 11. The CDR3 length is 15 residues. Per the germline V gene, CDR1 is SGHRS and CDR2 is YFSETQ. The CDR3 protein is CASSWDYRNGDEQFF. CDR3 sequence (DNA): TGCGCCAGCAGCTGGGACTATCGAAACGGGGATGAGCAGTTCTTC.

A word on this clonotype: Germline and junction disagree at one end, which may indicate a read error. The CDR3 sequence: CASRWSGGYDGHTF. The CDR3 bases are TGTGCCAGCAGATGGAGTGGGGGCTACGATGGCCACACCTTC. The chain joins TRBV12-3 or TRBV12-4 to TRBJ1-2; weak D call: TRBD1 (6 bases). CDR3 length: 14 amino acids.

On this clonotype itself: A much larger clone differs from this one at a single base, so this may be a read error. The chain links TRBV15 to TRBJ2-3, with a tentative D call TRBD2 (6 bases). Germline V gene lookup returns CDR1 LNHNV and CDR2 YYDKDF (reference sequence). There are 16 residues in the CDR3. The ends were cut back, 1 base at V and 5 bases at J, with 16 bases in the middle. The CDR3: CATSRVRIGGRDTQYF. The CDR3 DNA sequence: TGTGCCACCAGCAGAGTCCGAATCGGAGGGCGAGATACGCAGTATTTT.

This clonotype was detected ten times or more. V and J are TRBV27 and TRBJ2-1; TRBD1 matches 9 bases. The J segment lost 3 bases and the V segment lost 5 bases, leaving 11 bases of the junction unmatched. The CDR3 extends over 17 amino acids. Looked up from germline, CDR1 is MNHEY and CDR2 is SMNVEV (reference sequence). CDR3 sequence reads: CASSPKLQGQGYNEQFF. CDR3 nucleotides: TGTGCCAGCAGTCCTAAGCTACAGGGACAGGGCTACAATGAGCAGTTCTTC.